The 26 T cell receptor beta chains in this list originate from one sample, sequenced in a study of blood T cell repertoires in COVID-19. The table came from immunoSEQ multiplex PCR; TCRdb's copy has only in-frame clones and leaves some out. The profile shows more than 80,000 clones, roughly 80% of them singletons. Sequences were obtained from peripheral blood. These receptor sequences come from a woman aged 60-75 years with acute or convalescent COVID-19.

The chain carries TRBV19 and TRBJ1-1, with 10 bases matching TRBD1. Germline CDR1 is LNHDA and CDR2 is SQIVND (reference sequence). With V trimmed by 5 bases and J by 1 base, 10 bases remained unmatched. This CDR3 comprises 17 residues. The CDR3 loop reads CASSYNSGTGANTEAFF. Written as DNA, the CDR3 is TGTGCCAGTAGTTATAACTCCGGGACAGGGGCGAACACTGAAGCTTTCTTT. The full variable domain, completed using reference TRBV19 and TRBJ1-1, is DGGITQSPKYLFRKEGQNVTLSCEQNLNHDAMYWYRQDPGQGLRLIYYSQIVNDFQKGDIAEGYSVSREKKESFPLTVTSAQKNPTAFYLCASSYNSGTGANTEAFFGQGTRLTVV.

The rearrangement links TRBV19 to TRBJ1-5; maybe TRBD1 (6 bases). The CDR3 runs 16 residues. Germline V gives CDR1 LNHDA, CDR2 SQIVND (reference sequence). Between the trimmed V and J ends, which lost 4 bases and 7 bases, there was a span of 20 bases. The CDR3 reads CASSRMVAGAGQPQHF. The DNA of the CDR3 is TGTGCCAGTAGTAGGATGGTCGCAGGGGCTGGGCAGCCCCAGCATTTT.

CDR3 nucleotide sequence: TGTGCCAGCAGAGAGTTTCGCTCCTACAATGAGCAGTTCTTC. Translation gives CASREFRSYNEQFF. The chain carries TRBV27 and TRBJ2-1; no definite D call. V lost 6 bases and J lost 0, with 9 bases in between. This CDR3 has 14 residues. Germline V gene lookup returns CDR1 MNHEY and CDR2 SMNVEV (reference sequence).

The chain is built from TRBV5-1 and TRBJ2-3, with no clear D. The CDR3 covers 14 residues. Germline loops: CDR1 SGHRS, CDR2 YFSETQ. V gave up 2 bases and J gave up 6 bases, with 13 bases separating them. The CDR3 is CASSLSLFEDTQYF. The DNA of the CDR3 is TGCGCCAGCAGCTTAAGTCTTTTCGAGGATACGCAGTATTTT.

This rearrangement joins TRBV15 to TRBJ1-5; 8 positions agree with TRBD1. With 0 bases clipped from V and 2 bases from J, the junction kept 6 bases outside the gene matches. The CDR3 has 17 amino acids. Per the germline V gene, CDR1 is LNHNV and CDR2 is YYDKDF (reference sequence). The CDR3 is CATSRDPSGGGNQPQHF. CDR3 bases: TGTGCCACCAGCAGAGACCCGTCAGGGGGCGGCAATCAGCCCCAGCATTTT.

The chain recombines TRBV21-1 with TRBJ1-2. TRBV21-1 is designated a pseudogene. The CDR3 is made up of 15 amino acids. CDR3 nucleotides: TGTGCCAGCAGCAAAAGCGGGGGCCAAAACTATGGCTACACCTTC. It yields the protein CASSKSGGQNYGYTF.

Only one count was recorded for this clone. This rearrangement joins TRBV5-4 to TRBJ1-1; 8 positions match TRBD1. V dropped 4 bases and J dropped 10; count of bases not matched to a gene: 12. This CDR3 is 14 amino acids long. CDR1 is SGHNT, CDR2 YYREEE, per germline (reference sequence). DNA for the CDR3: TGTGCCAGCAGCGATGCTACAGGGGGATCAGGAGCTTTCTTT. It encodes CASSDATGGSGAFF.

The chain couples TRBV4-2 to TRBJ1-2, with 8 nucleotides matching TRBD1. The germline V gene has CDR1 LGHNA and CDR2 YNFKEQ. The CDR3 is 15 amino acids. V lost 0 bases to trimming and J lost 6 bases; unmatched junction nucleotides: 6. The CDR3 sequence: CASSQDPTGENGYTF. CDR3 nucleotide sequence: TGTGCCAGCAGCCAAGATCCGACAGGGGAAAATGGCTACACCTTC.

This chain uses TRBV6-6 with TRBJ2-7, with a weak D call TRBD2 (6 bases). The CDR3 extends over 14 amino acids. V lost 0 bases, J lost 6 bases, and 12 bases lay in between. In germline, CDR1 is MNHNY, CDR2 SVGAGI (reference sequence). The CDR3 DNA is TGTGCCAGCAGTTACTCCAGCAGGAGGGGCGAGCAGTACTTC. Translated, it gives CASSYSSRRGEQYF.

This clone occurred a few times. This chain links TRBV7-7 with TRBJ1-3; D not certain. Germline V lookup: CDR1 SSHAT, CDR2 FNYEAQ (reference sequence). This CDR3 is 14 amino acids long. V was shortened by 5 bases and J by 1 base, with 9 bases between the two germline ends. CDR3 DNA: TGTGCCAGCAGCCGGTCCCTTTCTGGAAACACCATATATTTT. Protein sequence: CASSRSLSGNTIYF.

The chain employs TRBV19 and TRBJ1-2; the D gene is possibly TRBD1 (5 bases). The CDR3 loop spans 18 amino acids. V lost 5 bases and J lost 1, with 23 bases in between. The V gene's germline CDR1 is LNHDA and CDR2 SQIVND (reference sequence). The chain's CDR3 is CASSPQTASEYYNYGYTF. CDR3 in DNA: TGTGCCAGTAGTCCACAGACAGCCTCCGAATATTATAACTATGGCTACACCTTC.

The count of this clone is one. V gene TRBV5-1 combines with J gene TRBJ2-5; TRBD1 is a possible D gene (6 bases). V lost 4 bases and J 5 bases, leaving 12 bases between the germline ends. This CDR3 region has 13 residues. The germline V gene has CDR1 SGHRS and CDR2 YFSETQ. In nucleotides, the CDR3 is TGCGCCAGCAGCGTTGAGGGGGACGAGACCCAGTACTTC. Translated, it gives CASSVEGDETQYF.

J is TRBJ1-4 and V is TRBV15; a possible D gene is TRBD1 (5 bases). CDR1 and CDR2 from the germline V gene are LNHNV and YYDKDF (reference sequence). The CDR3 runs 15 residues. The V end was cut by 0 bases, the J end by 5 bases, with 10 bases between. CDR3 sequence reads: CATSRDTGENEKLFF. CDR3 nucleotides: TGTGCCACCAGCAGAGACACGGGGGAGAATGAAAAACTGTTTTTT.

This clone was found a few times. The chain is built from TRBV7-9 and TRBJ1-2, with 7 bases identical to TRBD1. CDR1 and CDR2 (germline): SEHNR, FQNEAQ (reference sequence). The CDR3 spans 13 residues. V shed 4 bases and J 6 bases; nucleotides not matched to a gene: 5. CDR3 coding DNA: TGTGCCAGCAGCTCTACAGGGGTAGATGGCTACACCTTC. The encoded protein is CASSSTGVDGYTF.

The V gene is TRBV4-2, the J gene TRBJ1-4, with D possibly being TRBD1 (6 bases). The V gene lost 7 bases and the J gene lost 1 base, with 16 bases spanning the gap. From germline, CDR1 is LGHNA and CDR2 YNFKEQ. The CDR3 has 16 amino acids. CDR3 in DNA: TGTGCCAGCACTACAGGGATCGGCCGAACTAATGAAAAACTGTTTTTT. Translation: CASTTGIGRTNEKLFF.

This chain links TRBV5-1 with TRBJ1-2; TRBD1 agrees at 7 bases. The length of the CDR3 is 16 residues. The germline CDR1 and CDR2 sequences are SGHRS and YFSETQ. V was clipped by 0 bases and J by 4 bases; unmatched bases: 9. In DNA, the CDR3 is TGCGCCAGCAGCTTGGGTCCAGGGGGAGGAGGCTATGGCTACACCTTC. Residues: CASSLGPGGGGYGYTF.

The gene calls are TRBV2 and TRBJ1-4; TRBD1 is a possible D gene (6 bases). V shed 2 bases and J shed 6 bases, with 10 bases lying between them. The CDR3 sequence is 14 residues long. Germline CDR1 and CDR2: SNHLY and FYNNEI. CDR3 amino acids: CASSEQGKDEKLFF. The CDR3 nucleotides are TGTGCCAGCAGTGAACAGGGGAAGGATGAAAAACTGTTTTTT.

This sequence joins TRBV7-2 and TRBJ2-5, with 7 bases aligning to TRBD1. Germline V gene lookup returns CDR1 SGHTA and CDR2 FQGNSA. This CDR3 contains 14 residues. J lost 6 bases, V lost 5 bases, and 9 bases had no gene match. CDR3 DNA: TGTGCCAGCAGCCCCGGTCGGGACAGACAGACCCAGTACTTC. It encodes CASSPGRDRQTQYF.

The sample holds one count of this clone. The V call is TRBV10-2, the J call TRBJ2-1, with 10 bases aligning to TRBD2. With V trimmed by 9 bases and J by 5 bases, 7 bases remained unmatched. Germline CDR1 WSHSY, CDR2 SAAADI. There are 14 residues in the CDR3. CDR3 in DNA: TGCGCCAGTACGTCTAGCGGGGGACACAATGAGCAGTTCTTC. Protein sequence: CASTSSGGHNEQFF.

The genes are TRBV10-2 and TRBJ2-1; TRBD2 matches at 10 bases. The CDR3 covers 15 residues. Unmatched junction bases numbered 4, after V lost 6 bases and J lost 2 bases. CDR1 is WSHSY, CDR2 SAAADI, per germline. CDR3 loop: CASRASGSPYNEQFF. DNA of the CDR3: TGCGCCAGCAGGGCTAGCGGGAGCCCCTACAATGAGCAGTTCTTC.

There are a few counts of this clone. This chain uses TRBV6-5 with TRBJ1-4; TRBD1 matches at 8 bases. The CDR3 is 15 residues long. CDR1 MNHEY and CDR2 SVGAGI come from the germline V gene. Trimming took 6 bases from V and 4 from J; bases not matched to a gene: 7. CDR3 loop: CASRRETGVNEKLFF. CDR3 coding DNA: TGTGCCAGCAGGAGAGAGACAGGGGTTAATGAAAAACTGTTTTTT.

This clone came up a few times. This chain links TRBV6-5 with TRBJ2-7; the D gene is possibly TRBD1 (6 bases). The CDR3 is made up of 13 amino acids. The germline V gene encodes CDR1 MNHEY and CDR2 SVGAGI. V was cut by 6 bases and J by 0 bases, with 9 bases left in between. The CDR3 sequence is CASRRDNSYEQYF. The CDR3 DNA sequence: TGTGCCAGCAGGAGGGACAACTCCTACGAGCAGTACTTC.

V is TRBV10-3 and J is TRBJ2-1, with 8 bases fitting TRBD2. Looked up from germline, CDR1 is ENHRY and CDR2 is SYGVKD. This CDR3 is built from 13 residues. With V trimmed by 6 bases and J by 5 bases, 3 bases remained unmatched. DNA of the CDR3: TGTGCCATCAGGGGAGCGGGGGACAATGAGCAGTTCTTC. Translated, it gives CAIRGAGDNEQFF.

J is TRBJ2-6 and V is TRBV7-6; TRBD2 agrees at 7 bases. The CDR3 is 15 residues long. J was trimmed by 7 bases and V by 3 bases; bases with no gene match: 6. CDR1 is SGHVS, CDR2 FNYEAQ, per germline. The CDR3 sequence: CASSFLGGRANVLTF. Here the CDR3 DNA reads TGTGCCAGCAGCTTCCTGGGCGGGAGAGCCAACGTCCTGACTTTC.

The chain is built from TRBV6-1 and TRBJ1-2, with 8 bases lining up with TRBD1. The germline CDR1 and CDR2 sequences are MNHNS and SASEGT. The V segment lost 3 bases and the J segment 7 bases; nucleotides outside the gene matches: 4. CDR3 length equals 13 residues. Written as DNA, the CDR3 is TGTGCCAGCAGTGACAGGGGGCAGGGTGGCTACACCTTC. Encoded protein: CASSDRGQGGYTF.

V and J are TRBV6-2 or TRBV6-3 and TRBJ1-3; 10 bases align to TRBD1. J gave up 3 bases and V 6 bases, and 5 bases lay outside the gene matches. The CDR3 has 15 residues. Germline-derived CDR1 and CDR2 are MNHEY and SVGEGT. The DNA of the CDR3 is TGTGCCAGCAGCGCCGACAGGGGGCTTGGAAACACCATATATTTT. It is translated as CASSADRGLGNTIYF.